The following is a TCR beta chain sequence with its context. The target antigen is unknown. This sample is drawn from a study of T-cell memory formation after mild COVID-19. Looking at the study overall: TCR clusters were largely donor specific. General observations from the study: Certain responding clones were present in pre-infection memory, suggesting participation of cross-reactive memory. Clones shrinking between day 15 and 85 showed a balanced CD4/CD8 split, and those that grew later tilted toward CD4+.

Sample barcodes and UMIs were carried by the TCR alpha and TCR beta cDNA libraries that 5'RACE generated with constant-segment primers. TCRdb re-derived calls from the 5' RACE reads in MiXCR, one entry per CDR3 protein. The sample gives about 450,000 distinct CDR3 sequences, 20% to 30% of which show up once; around 13% is in the top ten. The CDR3 runs 15 residues. In germline, CDR1 is SGHVS, CDR2 FNYEAQ. V lost 5 bases, J lost 0 bases, and 13 bases lay in between. This rearrangement joins TRBV7-6 to TRBJ1-1; perhaps TRBD1 as D (5 bases). The sequence derives from an adult woman who had mild COVID-19 (a few samples of this study predate the infection). Cell type and time point are not known. Material for sequencing was PBMCs or a T cell subset sorted from them (not recorded which). CDR3 nucleotide sequence: TGTGCCAGCAGCCGAAGTGAAGGGGTGAACACTGAAGCTTTCTTT. This sequence encodes CASSRSEGVNTEAFF.